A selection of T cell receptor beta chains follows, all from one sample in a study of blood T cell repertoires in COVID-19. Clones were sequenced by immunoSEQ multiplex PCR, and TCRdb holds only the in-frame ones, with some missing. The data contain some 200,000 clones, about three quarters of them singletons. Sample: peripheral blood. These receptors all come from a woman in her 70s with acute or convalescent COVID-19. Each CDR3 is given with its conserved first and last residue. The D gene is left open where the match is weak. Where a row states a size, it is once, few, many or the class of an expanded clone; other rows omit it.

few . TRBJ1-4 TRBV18 TGTGCCAGCTCACGAGGCCCAGATGAAAAACTGTTTTTT CASSRGPDEKLFF
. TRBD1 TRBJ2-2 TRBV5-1 TGCGCCAGCAGCTTGGAGACAGGGGCTCCCGGGGAGCTGTTTTTT CASSLETGAPGELFF
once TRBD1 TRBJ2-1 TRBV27 TGTGCCAGCAGTTCTCGGGACAGGGTCGATGAGCAGTTCTTC CASSSRDRVDEQFF
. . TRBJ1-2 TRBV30 TGTGCCTGGAGTAGCCGCACAGGGGGCTACACCTTC CAWSSRTGGYTF
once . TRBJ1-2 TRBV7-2 TGTGCCAGCAGCTTAGCTACACAGGGAAGCGGCTACACCTTC CASSLATQGSGYTF
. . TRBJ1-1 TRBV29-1 TGCAGCGTGGCTAGGGGTAACGTGAACACTGAAGCTTTCTTT CSVARGNVNTEAFF
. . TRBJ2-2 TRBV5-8 TGTGCCAGCCCTCTGAGGTGGAACACCGGGGAGCTGTTTTTT CASPLRWNTGELFF
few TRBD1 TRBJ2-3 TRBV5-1 TGCGCCAGCAGCTTGATTGGACAGGGAACAGATACGCAGTATTTT CASSLIGQGTDTQYF
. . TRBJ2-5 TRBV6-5 TGTGCCAGCTCTACTAGAGATAAAGAGACCCAGTACTTC CASSTRDKETQYF
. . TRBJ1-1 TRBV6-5 TGTGCCAGCAGGGACCGAGGGATGACTTTCTTT CASRDRGMTFF
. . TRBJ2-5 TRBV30 TGTGCCTGGACAGGGGTAGGAGAGACCCAGTACTTC CAWTGVGETQYF
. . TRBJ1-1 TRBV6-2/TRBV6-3 TGTGCCAGCAGTGAGGGTGAATCGGCAGCTTTCTTT CASSEGESAAFF
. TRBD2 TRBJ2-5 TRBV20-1 TGCAGTGCTAGTAGCGGGGGGGCGTGGGAGACCCAGTACTTC CSASSGGAWETQYF
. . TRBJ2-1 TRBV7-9 TGTGCCAGCAGCCCCGGGAAGGCTTCCTACAATGAGCAGTTCTTC CASSPGKASYNEQFF
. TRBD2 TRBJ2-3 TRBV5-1 TGCGCCAGCCATGATAGCGGGGGGGCAGATACGCAGTATTTT CASHDSGGADTQYF
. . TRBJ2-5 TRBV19 TGTGCCAGTAGTATTCAGGGAATTGGGCAGACCCAGTACTTC CASSIQGIGQTQYF
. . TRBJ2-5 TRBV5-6 TGTGCCAGCAGCTTGAGGCCACCAAGGGGAGAGACCCAGTACTTC CASSLRPPRGETQYF
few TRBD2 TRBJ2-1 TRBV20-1 TGCAGTGCTAGTCTGTCCAGCGGGGTCAAGACCTACAATGAGCAGTTCTTC CSASLSSGVKTYNEQFF
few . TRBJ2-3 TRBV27 TGTGCCAGCAGTATTGGACAGCTTAGCACAGATACGCAGTATTTT CASSIGQLSTDTQYF
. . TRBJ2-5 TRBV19 TGTGCCAGTAAGGGGGAGACCCAGTACTTC CASKGETQYF
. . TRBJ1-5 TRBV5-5 TGTGCCAGCAGCTTGGACAGGCTTGGGCAGCCCCAGCATTTT CASSLDRLGQPQHF
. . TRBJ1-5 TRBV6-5 TGTGCCAGCAGCGTCAGGGGAAGCAATCAGCCCCAGCATTTT CASSVRGSNQPQHF
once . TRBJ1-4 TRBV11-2 TGTGCCAGCAGCTTGGGACTGGGAAATGAAAAACTGTTTTTT CASSLGLGNEKLFF
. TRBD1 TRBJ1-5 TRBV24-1 TGTGCCACCAGTGAAAGGGGGCCAGGGCCCCAGCATTTT CATSERGPGPQHF
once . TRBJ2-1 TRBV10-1 TGCGCCAGCAGTGCGGAGGCGGGCTCCTACAATGAGCAGTTCTTC CASSAEAGSYNEQFF
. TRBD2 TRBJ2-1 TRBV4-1 TGCGCCAGCAGCCAAGGGGGAGCGGGGTCCTACAATGAGCAGTTCTTC CASSQGGAGSYNEQFF
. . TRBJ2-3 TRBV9 TGTGCCAGCAGCGTAGATCGCGGTGGAGAGCTTCCAGATACGCAGTATTTT CASSVDRGGELPDTQYF
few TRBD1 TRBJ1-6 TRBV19 TGTGCCAGTAGTGCGGACAGGTTTGATTCACCCCTCCACTTT CASSADRFDSPLHF
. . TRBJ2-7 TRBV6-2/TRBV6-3 TGTGCCAGCAGTTACGAATATTCGGGGGTGGATGGCCGAGAGCAGTACTTC CASSYEYSGVDGREQYF
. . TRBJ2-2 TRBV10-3 TGTGCCATCCGGAGCGGCTCGTTGAACACCGGGGAGCTGTTTTTT CAIRSGSLNTGELFF
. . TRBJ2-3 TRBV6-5 TGTGCCAGCAGTTACCTTCAGAGCACAGATACGCAGTATTTT CASSYLQSTDTQYF
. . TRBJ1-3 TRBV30 TGTGCCTGGAGAGATTCGGGACTTGGTACTTTCTTCTCTGGAAACACCATATATTTT CAWRDSGLGTFFSGNTIYF
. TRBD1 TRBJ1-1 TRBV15 TGTGCCACCAGCAGTGAAGACAGGGGGAACACTGAAGCTTTCTTT CATSSEDRGNTEAFF
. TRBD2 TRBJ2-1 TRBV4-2 TGTGCCAGCAGCCAACGAGGGCGGGGGGGCTTGAGCTCCTACAATGAGCAGTTCTTC CASSQRGRGGLSSYNEQFF
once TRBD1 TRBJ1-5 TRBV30 TGTGCCTGGCAAGGGACAGGGGGACAGCCCCAGCATTTT CAWQGTGGQPQHF
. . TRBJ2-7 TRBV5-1 TGCGCCAGCAGCTTGAATAGCGATCCTTACGAGCAGTACTTC CASSLNSDPYEQYF
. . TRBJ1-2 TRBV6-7 TGTGCCAGCAAATGCCCGCTGCAGGGAATTCTCTATGGCTACACCTTC CASKCPLQGILYGYTF
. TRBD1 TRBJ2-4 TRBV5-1 TGCGCCAGCAGCTTGGAGGGGGCACGAAACATTCAGTACTTC CASSLEGARNIQYF
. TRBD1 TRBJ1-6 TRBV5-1 TGCGCCAGCAGCTTGGTAACTGGACAGGTTAATTCACCCCTCCACTTT CASSLVTGQVNSPLHF
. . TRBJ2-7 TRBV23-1 TGCGCCAGCAGTCATCCTTCCCCTTGGTGGGCTTCTCACCACTTC CASSHPSPWWASHHF
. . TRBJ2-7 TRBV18 TGTGCCAGCTCACCACCAGCTACCTACGAGCAGTACTTC CASSPPATYEQYF
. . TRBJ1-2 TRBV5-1 TGCGCCAGCAGCTTGGATGCCGGGGATCTTGGCTACACCTTC CASSLDAGDLGYTF
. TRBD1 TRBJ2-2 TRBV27 TGTGCCAGCAGATCCGGGACAGGGGCCTCCGGGGAGCTGTTTTTT CASRSGTGASGELFF
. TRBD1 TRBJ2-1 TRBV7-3 TGTGCCAGCAGTTCGACAGGGGATACGAGGAATGAGCAGTTCTTC CASSSTGDTRNEQFF
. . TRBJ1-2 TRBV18 TGTGCCAGCTCACCCAGCGACTCCGGCGGGGGCTATGGCTACACCTTC CASSPSDSGGGYGYTF
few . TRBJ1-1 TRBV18 TGTGCCAGCTCACCACAGGGGGACACTGAAGCTTTCTTT CASSPQGDTEAFF